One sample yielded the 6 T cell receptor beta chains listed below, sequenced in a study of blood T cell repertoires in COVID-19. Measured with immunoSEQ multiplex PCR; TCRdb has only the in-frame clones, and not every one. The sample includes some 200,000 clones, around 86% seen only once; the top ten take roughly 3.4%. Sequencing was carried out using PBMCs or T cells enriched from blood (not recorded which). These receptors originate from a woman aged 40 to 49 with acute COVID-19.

The CDR3 sequence is CASSVTGPPGELFF. The CDR3 bases are TGCGCCAGCAGCGTGACAGGGCCCCCCGGGGAGCTGTTTTTT. The rearrangement joins TRBV5-1 to TRBJ2-2; 7 nucleotides match TRBD1. V was pared by 4 bases and J by 6 bases, with 6 bases of the junction left unmatched. From germline, CDR1 is SGHRS and CDR2 YFSETQ. This CDR3 region has 14 residues.

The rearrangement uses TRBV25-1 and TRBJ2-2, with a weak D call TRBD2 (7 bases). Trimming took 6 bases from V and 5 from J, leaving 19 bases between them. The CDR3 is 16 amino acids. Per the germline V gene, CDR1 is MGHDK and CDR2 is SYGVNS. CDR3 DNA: TGTGCCAGCAGCCCACTCGCGGGGGCGGGAACCGGGGAGCTGTTTTTT. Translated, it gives CASSPLAGAGTGELFF.

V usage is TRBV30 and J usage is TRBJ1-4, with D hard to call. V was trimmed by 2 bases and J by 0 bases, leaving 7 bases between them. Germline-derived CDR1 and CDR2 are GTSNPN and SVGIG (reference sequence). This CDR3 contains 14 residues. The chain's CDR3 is CAWSYSSTNEKLFF. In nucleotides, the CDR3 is TGTGCCTGGAGTTACTCCTCAACTAATGAAAAACTGTTTTTT. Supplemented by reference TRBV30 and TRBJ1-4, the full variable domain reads SQTIHQWPATLVQPVGSPLSLECTVEGTSNPNLYWYRQAAGRGLQLLFYSVGIGQISSEVPQNLSASRPQDRQFILSSKKLLLSDSGFYLCAWSYSSTNEKLFFGSGTQLSVL.

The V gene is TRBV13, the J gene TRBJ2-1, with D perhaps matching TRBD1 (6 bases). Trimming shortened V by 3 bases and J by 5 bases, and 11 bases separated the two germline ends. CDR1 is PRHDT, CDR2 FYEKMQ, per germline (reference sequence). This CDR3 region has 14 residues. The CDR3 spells CASSLQGWDNEQFF. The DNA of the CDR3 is TGTGCCAGCAGCTTGCAGGGGTGGGACAATGAGCAGTTCTTC.

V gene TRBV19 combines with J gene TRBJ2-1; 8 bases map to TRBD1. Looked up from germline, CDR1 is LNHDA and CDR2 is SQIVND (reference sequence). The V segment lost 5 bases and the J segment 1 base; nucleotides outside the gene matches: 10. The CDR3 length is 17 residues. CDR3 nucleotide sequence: TGTGCCAGTAGTCCCCGCACCCGGGACAGGTCCTACAATGAGCAGTTCTTC. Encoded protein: CASSPRTRDRSYNEQFF.

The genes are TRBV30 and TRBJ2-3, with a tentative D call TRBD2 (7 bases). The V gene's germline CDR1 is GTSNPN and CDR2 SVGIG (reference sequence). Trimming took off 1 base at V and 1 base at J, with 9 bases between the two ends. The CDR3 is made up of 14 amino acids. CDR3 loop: CAWSAGGRTDTQYF. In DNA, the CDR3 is TGTGCCTGGAGTGCCGGGGGGCGCACAGATACGCAGTATTTT.